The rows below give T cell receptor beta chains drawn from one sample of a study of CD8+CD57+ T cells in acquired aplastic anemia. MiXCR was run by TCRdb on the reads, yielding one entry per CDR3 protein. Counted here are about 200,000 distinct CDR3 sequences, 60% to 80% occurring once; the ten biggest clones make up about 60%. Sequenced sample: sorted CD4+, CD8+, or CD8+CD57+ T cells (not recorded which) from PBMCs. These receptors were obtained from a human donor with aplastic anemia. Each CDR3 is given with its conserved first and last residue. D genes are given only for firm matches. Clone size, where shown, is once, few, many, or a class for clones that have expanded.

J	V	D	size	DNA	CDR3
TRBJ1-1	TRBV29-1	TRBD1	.	TGCAGCGTCCAGGACAGGGGGACTGAAGCTTTCTTT	CSVQDRGTEAFF
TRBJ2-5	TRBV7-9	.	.	TGTGCCAGCAGCTTGGCCATGGAAGAGACCCAGTACTTC	CASSLAMEETQYF
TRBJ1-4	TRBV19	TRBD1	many	TGTGCCAGTAGTGCAGACAGGGAAGGAACTAATGAAAAACTGTTTTTT	CASSADREGTNEKLFF
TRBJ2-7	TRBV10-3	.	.	TGTGCCACCAGTGATTTGGCGGGAAGGTACTTC	CATSDLAGRYF
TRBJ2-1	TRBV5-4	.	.	TGTGCCAGCAGCCCAACCTCGGGGCTCCTCAATGAGCAGTTCTTC	CASSPTSGLLNEQFF
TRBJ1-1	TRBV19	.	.	TGTGCCAGTAGGGGAGGGCGGAACACTGAAGCTTTCTTT	CASRGGRNTEAFF
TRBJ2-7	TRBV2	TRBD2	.	TGTGCCAGCAGTAAGGGACTAGCGGGGGGTGAGCAGTACTTC	CASSKGLAGGEQYF
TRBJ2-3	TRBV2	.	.	TGTGCCAGCAGTGCTGGGACGGTCAGCCTTACGCAGTATTTT	CASSAGTVSLTQYF
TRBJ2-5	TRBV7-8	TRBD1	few	TGTGCCAGCAGCTTAGAGGGACAGGGGGAGACCCAGTACTTC	CASSLEGQGETQYF
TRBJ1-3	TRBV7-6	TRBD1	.	TGTGCCAGCAGCCCCGGACAGGGGGCGTCTCGTAACACCATATATTTT	CASSPGQGASRNTIYF
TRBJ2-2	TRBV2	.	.	TGTGCCAGCAGTGGTGCGGATAACACCGGGGAGCTGTTTTTT	CASSGADNTGELFF
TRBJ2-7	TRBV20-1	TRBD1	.	TGCAGTGCTTCGGACAGGAGCTCCTACGAGCAGTACTTC	CSASDRSSYEQYF
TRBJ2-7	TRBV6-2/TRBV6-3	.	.	TGTGCCAGCACGGGTTCCTACGAGCAGTACTTC	CASTGSYEQYF
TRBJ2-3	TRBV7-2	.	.	TGTGCCAGCAGCTCGGGCGAACATACGCAGTATTTT	CASSSGEHTQYF
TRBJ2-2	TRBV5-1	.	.	TGCGCCAGCAGCGTGGCCCTCACCGGGGAGCTGTTTTTT	CASSVALTGELFF
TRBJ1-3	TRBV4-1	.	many	TGCGCCAGCAGCCAAGTATGGAGACCTGGGTCTGGAAACACCATATATTTT	CASSQVWRPGSGNTIYF
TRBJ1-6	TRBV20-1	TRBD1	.	TGCAGTGCTAGCCCGAGGCCAGGGGGAGACAATTCACCCCTCCACTTT	CSASPRPGGDNSPLHF
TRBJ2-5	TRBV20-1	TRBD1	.	TGCAGTGCTCTACAGGGGGCAAAAGAGACCCAGTACTTC	CSALQGAKETQYF
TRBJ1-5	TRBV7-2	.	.	TGTGCCAGCAGCCCCCGGCAGGGCGGCAATCAGCCCCAGCATTTT	CASSPRQGGNQPQHF
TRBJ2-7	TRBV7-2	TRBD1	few	TGTGCCAGCAGCTTTGACAGGGTTAGCTCCTACGAGCAGTACTTC	CASSFDRVSSYEQYF
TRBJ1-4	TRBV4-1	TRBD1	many	TGCGCCAGCAGCCAACCGGGACAGGGAGGGCAACTGTTTTTT	CASSQPGQGGQLFF
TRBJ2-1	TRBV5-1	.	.	TGCGCCAGCACCCTGGGGGGGCCTGGCAATGAGCAGTTCTTC	CASTLGGPGNEQFF
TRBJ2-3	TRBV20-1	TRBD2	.	TGCAGTGCTAAAGCGGGAGCCACAGATACGCAGTATTTT	CSAKAGATDTQYF
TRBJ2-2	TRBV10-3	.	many	TGTGCCATCAGTGAGACCTCCCAGGGTTTTACCGGGGAGCTGTTTTTT	CAISETSQGFTGELFF
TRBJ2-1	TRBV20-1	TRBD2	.	TGCAGTGCTAGGCAGCGGGAGGTCCCCCCCGAGCAGTTCTTC	CSARQREVPPEQFF
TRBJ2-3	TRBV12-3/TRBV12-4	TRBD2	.	TGTGCCAGCAGTTTAAACGTCCGACTAGCGGACACAGATACGCAGTATTTT	CASSLNVRLADTDTQYF
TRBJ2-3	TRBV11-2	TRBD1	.	TGTGCCAGCAGCCAGAACCGGGACAGGGCTACAGATACGCAGTATTTT	CASSQNRDRATDTQYF
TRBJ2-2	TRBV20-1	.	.	TGCAGTGCTAGTCAGGGAGGAAGAATGGAGCTGTTTTTT	CSASQGGRMELFF
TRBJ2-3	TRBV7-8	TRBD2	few	TGTGCCAGCAGCCCTAGCGGCGGGCGTGCAGATACGCAGTATTTT	CASSPSGGRADTQYF
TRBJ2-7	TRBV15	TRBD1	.	TGTGCCACCAGCAGAGACAGGGACAGTCCCTACGAGCAGTACTTC	CATSRDRDSPYEQYF
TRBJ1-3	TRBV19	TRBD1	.	TGTGCCAGTATGGACAGGGGGAACACCATATATTTT	CASMDRGNTIYF
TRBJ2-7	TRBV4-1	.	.	TGCGCCAGCAGCCAAGAGGTCAGGCTCTACGAGCAGTACTTC	CASSQEVRLYEQYF
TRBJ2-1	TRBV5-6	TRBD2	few	TGTGCCAGCAGCTTGGGACGCGGGGGGCCCTTTTACAATGAGCAGTTCTTC	CASSLGRGGPFYNEQFF
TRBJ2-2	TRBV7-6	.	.	TGTGCCAGCAGCAGCTCGAGGAACACCGGGGAGCTGTTTTTT	CASSSSRNTGELFF
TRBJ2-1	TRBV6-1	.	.	TGTGCCAGCAGTGAATGGGGTGGCAGGGGGCAGTTCTTC	CASSEWGGRGQFF
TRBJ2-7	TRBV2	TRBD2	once	TGTGCCAGCAGCCTCGAAGGGACCAGCGGGGCCTACGAGCAGTACTTC	CASSLEGTSGAYEQYF
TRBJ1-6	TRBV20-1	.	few	TGCAGTGCTAGTCTCCCTGATTCACCCCTCCACTTT	CSASLPDSPLHF
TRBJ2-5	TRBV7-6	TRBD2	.	TGTGCCAGCAGCTTAGGAGGGGCGGGGGGGGCCCAGTACTTC	CASSLGGAGGAQYF
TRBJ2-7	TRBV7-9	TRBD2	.	TGTGCCAGCAGCGGGAGCGGGGGGGGCTACGAGCAGTACTTC	CASSGSGGGYEQYF
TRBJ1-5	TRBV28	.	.	TGTGCCAGCGCGGAGAGGGGCAATCAGCCCCAGCATTTT	CASAERGNQPQHF
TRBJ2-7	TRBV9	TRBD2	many	TGTGCCAGCAGCCCTTCTAGCGGGGGAGGAGGCGAGCAGTACTTC	CASSPSSGGGGEQYF
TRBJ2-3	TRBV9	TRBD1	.	TGTGCCAGCAGCGGGACAGGGGTTTTTGGCACAGATACGCAGTATTTT	CASSGTGVFGTDTQYF
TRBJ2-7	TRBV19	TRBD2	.	TGTGCCAGTAGTATTAGTTCGGGACTAGCGGCCCACGAGCAGTACTTC	CASSISSGLAAHEQYF
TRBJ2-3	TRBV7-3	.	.	TGTGCCAGCAGCTTAATGTCGACACGCACAGATACGCAGTATTTT	CASSLMSTRTDTQYF
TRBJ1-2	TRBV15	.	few	TGTGCCACCAGCCCACCACGGGGGTATGGCTACACCTTC	CATSPPRGYGYTF
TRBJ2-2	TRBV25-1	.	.	TGTGCCAGCAGTGAGGGGGTGGGCGGGGAGCTGTTTTTT	CASSEGVGGELFF
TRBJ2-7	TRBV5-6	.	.	TGTGCCAGCAGCTACGGGTCCGGGTCCTACGAGCAGTACTTC	CASSYGSGSYEQYF
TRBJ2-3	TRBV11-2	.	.	TGTGCCAGCAGCTTAGTTTTCCAGGGTACAGATACGCAGTATTTT	CASSLVFQGTDTQYF
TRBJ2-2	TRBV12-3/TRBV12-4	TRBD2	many	TGTGCCAGCAACGGGGGGACCGGGGAGCTGTTTTTT	CASNGGTGELFF